Listed below are T cell receptor beta chains from one sample, sequenced in a study of post-analysis software for immune sequencing data. TCRdb reprocessed the PCR reads via MiXCR and lists one record per CDR3 protein. The profile covers hundreds of thousands of distinct CDR3 sequences, with approximately 59% appearing a single time and over 9% taken by the ten largest. Source material: blood. The source is a girl between 2 and 10 years old with multiple sclerosis. Both conserved end residues are part of each CDR3. A D gene is named only where the DNA matches it firmly. Some rows have no size entry. The others give once, few or many, or a class for an expanded clone.

J gene,D gene,clone size,V gene,CDR3 DNA,CDR3 protein
TRBJ1-2,-,-,TRBV25-1,TGTGCCAGCAGTGAATGGGGCTCCCCTGAGGGCTACACCTTC,CASSEWGSPEGYTF
TRBJ2-7,TRBD1,few,TRBV6-5,TGTGCCAGCAGTCGTGGGACAGGGGGCCCCATGTACTTC,CASSRGTGGPMYF
TRBJ2-5,-,-,TRBV7-2,TGTGCCAGCAGCCCAGACCCCACAGGGAGGGAGACCCAGTACTTC,CASSPDPTGRETQYF
TRBJ2-5,-,few,TRBV7-8,TGTGCCAGCAGCTTGGTCCCAACGGACAAGGGGGTCAAGACCCAGTACTTC,CASSLVPTDKGVKTQYF
TRBJ2-5,TRBD2,-,TRBV28,TGTGCCAGCAGTCCTGGACTAGCGGGAATCACGGAGACCCAGTACTTC,CASSPGLAGITETQYF
TRBJ2-7,TRBD2,-,TRBV25-1,TGTGCCAGCAGTGGTGAGCGGCTAGCGGGGTACTACGAGCAGTACTTC,CASSGERLAGYYEQYF
TRBJ2-1,-,-,TRBV6-5,TGTGCCAGCAGACCCGACTTACACAATGAGCAGTTCTTC,CASRPDLHNEQFF
TRBJ2-6,-,-,TRBV5-1,TGCGCCAGCAGCATAACCTCTGGGGCCAACGTCCTGACTTTC,CASSITSGANVLTF
TRBJ2-6,TRBD2,few,TRBV9,TGTGCCAGCAGCGTCAATGTTGGCGCAGGGACTAGCTCTGGGGCCAACGTCCTGACTTTC,CASSVNVGAGTSSGANVLTF
TRBJ2-5,TRBD1,-,TRBV6-1,TGTGCCAGCAGGAAGGACAGGGTACAAGAGACCCAGTACTTC,CASRKDRVQETQYF
TRBJ2-3,-,-,TRBV4-3,TGCGCCAGCAGCCTTACGGACCCCACAGATACGCAGTATTTT,CASSLTDPTDTQYF
TRBJ1-2,-,-,TRBV12-3/TRBV12-4,TGTGCCAGCAGGTCAGGGTTCGGCTATGGCTACACCTTC,CASRSGFGYGYTF
TRBJ1-1,-,-,TRBV7-6,TGTGCCAGCAGCTTAGTCACAGGGTACACTGAAGCTTTCTTT,CASSLVTGYTEAFF
TRBJ2-7,-,-,TRBV7-9,TGTGCCAGCAGCCTAGGAGATAACTACGAGCAGTACTTC,CASSLGDNYEQYF
TRBJ2-7,TRBD1,once,TRBV12-3/TRBV12-4,TGTGCCAGCAGCTTTCGGGGACAGGAGACCTACGAGCAGTACTTC,CASSFRGQETYEQYF
TRBJ2-1,-,-,TRBV7-9,TGTGCCAGCAGCTTAAAAGGGGATGAGCAGTTCTTC,CASSLKGDEQFF
TRBJ1-1,-,-,TRBV6-5,TGTGCCAGCAGTGCCCCAGGGGACCCTGAAGCTTTCTTT,CASSAPGDPEAFF
TRBJ2-7,TRBD1,-,TRBV5-1,TGCGCCAGCAGCTTGGCCGAGGGGGCCGAGCAGTACTTC,CASSLAEGAEQYF
TRBJ2-7,-,-,TRBV20-1,TGCAGTGCTAGACTAGCGTCGACCTACGAGCAGTACTTC,CSARLASTYEQYF
TRBJ2-7,-,-,TRBV7-8,TGTGCCAGCAGCTTGGTGGTTGTGGGGGAAAGGTCCTCCTACGAGCAGTACTTC,CASSLVVVGERSSYEQYF
TRBJ2-5,TRBD1,few,TRBV6-2/TRBV6-3,TGTGCCAGCCGACGACCGGACAGGGGGATCGAGACCCAGTACTTC,CASRRPDRGIETQYF
TRBJ1-1,-,-,TRBV9,TGTGCCAGCAGCGCCCGAGGCGCGGGGGATACTGAAGCTTTCTTT,CASSARGAGDTEAFF
TRBJ1-2,-,-,TRBV18,TGTGCCAGCTCATCAGACGGGACGCCTGGGGGCTACACCTTC,CASSSDGTPGGYTF
TRBJ1-2,-,-,TRBV21-1,TGTGCCAGCAGCACTCAGCGAGGACAGGGTGATGGCTACACCTTC,CASSTQRGQGDGYTF
TRBJ1-2,-,-,TRBV7-9,TGTGCCAGCAGCTTACGACAGATATATGGCTACACCTTC,CASSLRQIYGYTF
TRBJ1-2,-,-,TRBV5-1,TGCGCCAGCACCTTGGCCCCCGGAAATGGCTACACCTTC,CASTLAPGNGYTF
TRBJ1-2,-,-,TRBV5-1,TGCGCCAGCAGCTTGGCCGAAGACCCCTATGGCTACACCTTC,CASSLAEDPYGYTF
TRBJ2-5,-,-,TRBV5-1,TGCGCCAGCAGCTTGGAGGCCTTGGAGACCCAGTACTTC,CASSLEALETQYF
TRBJ2-5,-,-,TRBV29-1,TGCAGCTTACTAGGGGGGGAGGAGACCCAGTACTTC,CSLLGGEETQYF
TRBJ2-4,-,-,TRBV18,TGTGCCAGCTCACCCGGGACCAAAAACATTCAGTACTTC,CASSPGTKNIQYF
TRBJ2-7,TRBD1,many,TRBV27,TGTGCCAGCAGTCCTCGGACAGGGTCGTACGAGCAGTACTTC,CASSPRTGSYEQYF
TRBJ1-2,-,few,TRBV5-1,TGCGCCAGCAGCTTGATCTATGGCTACACCTTC,CASSLIYGYTF
TRBJ2-5,-,-,TRBV29-1,TGCAGCGTTGTAGGCGTCGGAGCCCCGCAAGAGACCCAGTACTTC,CSVVGVGAPQETQYF
TRBJ1-1,-,-,TRBV29-1,TGCAGCGTTGAAAACGCAAATGAAGCTTTCTTT,CSVENANEAFF
TRBJ1-1,-,-,TRBV9,TGTGCCAGCAGCGTAGGAGGAGGGGCCGGGGCTGAAGCTTTCTTT,CASSVGGGAGAEAFF
TRBJ1-6,TRBD1,few,TRBV4-1,TGCGCCAGCAGCCAAGGAGACAGGGGCCAGGCACCCCTCCACTTT,CASSQGDRGQAPLHF
TRBJ2-1,-,few,TRBV20-1,TGCAGTGCTAGAGATAGGCGCAATGAGCAGTTCTTC,CSARDRRNEQFF
TRBJ2-1,TRBD2,few,TRBV27,TGTGCCAGCAGACCTCTCCTCCCGGGACTAGCGGGTGAGCAGTTCTTC,CASRPLLPGLAGEQFF
TRBJ2-2,TRBD2,-,TRBV7-2,TGTGCCAGCAGCTTAAATAGCGGGGGGACCGGGGAGCTGTTTTTT,CASSLNSGGTGELFF
TRBJ2-1,TRBD1,many,TRBV5-1,TGCGCCAGCAGCTTGGGAGGGACAGCAACCTACAATGAGCAGTTCTTC,CASSLGGTATYNEQFF
TRBJ1-1,-,-,TRBV21-1,TGTGCCAGCAGCAAAGAAGGAGGCGATCGAGGCACTGAAGCTTTCTTT,CASSKEGGDRGTEAFF
TRBJ2-6,TRBD1,-,TRBV7-9,TGTGCCAGCAGCTGGGGGACAGAGATTCACTCTGGGGCCAACGTCCTGACTTTC,CASSWGTEIHSGANVLTF
TRBJ1-1,-,once,TRBV3-1,TGTGCCAGCAGTCAGGCCGCGGCGAACACTGAAGCTTTCTTT,CASSQAAANTEAFF
TRBJ2-3,-,few,TRBV20-1,TGCAGTGCCGGAGCTTCAGATACGCAGTATTTT,CSAGASDTQYF
TRBJ1-1,-,-,TRBV5-5,TGTGCCAGCAGCCTGGGACTAGGGGGGACTGAAGCTTTCTTT,CASSLGLGGTEAFF
TRBJ1-1,-,few,TRBV6-6,TGTGCCAGCAGTCCTACCGGACGGGAGAACACTGAAGCTTTCTTT,CASSPTGRENTEAFF
TRBJ2-7,-,-,TRBV20-1,TGCAGTGCTTCTTCCGGGACCTCCCCCTACGAGCAGTACTTC,CSASSGTSPYEQYF
TRBJ1-2,-,-,TRBV24-1,TGTGCCACCAGCAGTAGGACGGAACAGAACTATGGCTACACCTTC,CATSSRTEQNYGYTF
TRBJ1-3,-,once,TRBV20-1,TGCAGTGCGCACAGAGGAAACACCATATATTTT,CSAHRGNTIYF
TRBJ2-1,-,-,TRBV12-3/TRBV12-4,TGTGCCAGCAGTTTACGGCAGGGCTTAGTTCTGGAGCAGTTCTTC,CASSLRQGLVLEQFF
TRBJ2-4,TRBD1,-,TRBV6-5,TGTGCCAGCAGTTTAAAACAGGGGCGGGACATTCAGTACTTC,CASSLKQGRDIQYF
TRBJ1-4,-,few,TRBV20-1,TGCAGTGCTAGACGGGCGGGGGCTAATGAAAAACTGTTTTTT,CSARRAGANEKLFF
TRBJ1-2,TRBD1,-,TRBV6-6,TGTGCCAGCACCGAGACGGGACAGGATAACTATGGCTACACCTTC,CASTETGQDNYGYTF